This record concerns one T cell receptor beta chain sequence. The CDR3 regions of TCR beta were amplified from RNA transcripts. The HTBI primer set was used in a first-round RT-PCR of the TCR CDR3. In TCRdb, the multiplex PCR reads were re-called with MiXCR into one record per CDR3 protein. The sample records 560,000 or so distinct CDR3 sequences, around 42% being singletons. This record belongs to a study of T cells in Graves' hyperthyroidism and ophthalmopathy. Germline CDR1 MGHDK, CDR2 SYGVNS. V lost 8 bases, J lost 4 bases, and 17 bases lay in between. CDR3 size: 14 residues. This sequence joins TRBV25-1 and TRBJ1-2; a weak D match, TRBD1 (5 bases). Specimen: peripheral blood or thyroid tissue (not recorded which). This sequence was found in a woman aged 18 to 35 with Graves' hyperthyroidism. CDR3 DNA sequence: TGTGCCAGCTCAGGACTGTCAGGGATCTATGGCTACACCTTC. Its protein product is CASSGLSGIYGYTF.